The 15 T cell receptor beta chains given below trace back to one sample, sequenced in a study of PD-1 blockade in classical Hodgkin lymphoma. Clones were read by immunoSEQ multiplex PCR, and TCRdb kept only the in-frame ones, dropping some. The sample yields around 19,000 clones, approximately 80% seen once. Sample time point: cycle 4 day 1 (C4D1), after less than seven weeks of nivolumab. All the patients suffered relapse after autologous stem cell transplantation, and brentuximab vedotin exposure differed. Material: peripheral blood mononuclear cells (PBMCs), obtained before the fourth cycle of nivolumab. The receptors shown here come from a human donor with classical Hodgkin lymphoma.

The CDR3 is CASSGQGASYEQYF. DNA of the CDR3: TGCGCCAGCTCGGGGCAGGGTGCTTCCTACGAGCAGTACTTC. V is TRBV5-1 and J is TRBJ2-7; possibly TRBD1 or TRBD2 for D (5 bases each). The ends were cut back, 7 bases at V and 1 base at J, with 15 bases in the middle. Germline V gene lookup returns CDR1 SGHRS and CDR2 YFSETQ. The CDR3 has 14 residues.

As for this clone: One end of the junction varies from germline; a read error may be responsible. The rearrangement joins TRBV9 to TRBJ1-5; TRBD1 matches at 8 bases. The CDR3 spans 15 residues. The V gene's germline CDR1 is SGDLS and CDR2 YYNGEE. CDR3 nucleotides: TGTGCCAGCAGCCCCTCTCCAGGGGGCAAACAGCCCCAGCATTTT. As protein: CASSPSPGGKQPQHF.

The V gene is TRBV5-1, the J gene TRBJ2-5; 8 bases agree with TRBD1. In germline, CDR1 is SGHRS, CDR2 YFSETQ. With V trimmed by 0 bases and J by 5 bases, 3 bases remained unmatched. The CDR3 spans 14 residues. The CDR3 reads CASSLATGVETQYF. The CDR3 bases are TGCGCCAGCAGCTTGGCGACAGGGGTGGAGACCCAGTACTTC.

The chain combines TRBV29-1 with TRBJ2-2; TRBD2 might be the D (5 bases). In germline, CDR1 is SQVTM, CDR2 ANQGSEA. V was shortened by 7 bases and J by 6 bases, with 15 bases between the two germline ends. CDR3 length: 13 amino acids. The CDR3 region is CSAATVGAGELFF. The DNA for the CDR3 is TGCAGCGCCGCCACCGTCGGGGCCGGGGAGCTGTTTTTT.

The rearrangement joins TRBV2 to TRBJ1-5; D call uncertain. The CDR3 consists of 15 residues. V lost 2 bases and J lost 0, with 8 bases in between. CDR1 is SNHLY and CDR2 is FYNNEI in the germline V gene. CDR3 nucleotide sequence: TGTGCCAGCAGTGAAAGCAGGTTTAGCAATCAGCCCCAGCATTTT. This encodes CASSESRFSNQPQHF.

This clone was picked up a small number of times. The chain couples TRBV7-3 to TRBJ1-1; possible D gene TRBD1, 5 bases. V was cut by 6 bases and J by 6 bases, with 17 bases left in between. Germline V gives CDR1 SGHTA, CDR2 FQGTGA. This CDR3 has 14 residues. DNA of the CDR3: TGTGCCAGCAGTCCCGGGAGGGGTTCATCTGAAGCTTTCTTT. It yields the protein CASSPGRGSSEAFF.

J is TRBJ2-3 and V is TRBV10-1; D perhaps matches TRBD1 (5 bases). Trimming removed 5 bases from V and 0 bases from J, with 9 bases in between. From germline, CDR1 is WNHNN and CDR2 SYGVQD (reference sequence). The CDR3 consists of 14 residues. The CDR3 here is CASSTGSSTDTQYF. The CDR3 DNA follows: TGCGCCAGCAGTACAGGATCTAGCACAGATACGCAGTATTTT.

This rearrangement joins TRBV27 to TRBJ2-7; D may be TRBD1 or TRBD2 (6 bases each). Trimming took 3 bases from V and 2 from J, leaving 17 bases between them. The germline V gene has CDR1 MNHEY and CDR2 SMNVEV (reference sequence). The CDR3 is made up of 16 amino acids. CDR3 bases: TGTGCCAGCAGTTTGTCCCCGGGGGCGGCGGCCTACGAGCAGTACTTC. Encoded protein: CASSLSPGAAAYEQYF.

V gene TRBV19 combines with J gene TRBJ1-5; TRBD1 might be the D (5 bases). V dropped 3 bases and J dropped 3 bases, with 12 bases sitting between them. The CDR3 spans 15 residues. Looked up from germline, CDR1 is LNHDA and CDR2 is SQIVND (reference sequence). The CDR3 sequence is CASSIGQGDNQPQHF. The CDR3 DNA follows: TGTGCCAGTAGTATCGGCCAGGGTGACAATCAGCCCCAGCATTTT.

The V gene is TRBV7-9, the J gene TRBJ1-4; D is undetermined. CDR1 and CDR2 (germline): SEHNR, FQNEAQ (reference sequence). This CDR3 has 13 residues. The V and J ends lost 7 bases and 10 bases respectively, with 16 bases between them. The CDR3 nucleotides read TGTGCCAGCACCTTCACAAGCCTGGGAAAACTGTTTTTT. Translated, it gives CASTFTSLGKLFF.

This clone was seen once. The V gene is TRBV28, the J gene TRBJ1-4, with TRBD1 identical over 11 bases. Trimming removed 9 bases from V and 4 bases from J; junction bases left unmatched: 4. The CDR3 totals 14 residues. Germline V CDR1 and CDR2: MDHEN, SYDVKM. CDR3: CASRGTGGNEKLFF. CDR3 coding DNA: TGTGCCAGTCGTGGGACAGGGGGTAATGAAAAACTGTTTTTT.

The gene calls are TRBV30 and TRBJ1-4; no clear D. The V end was cut by 2 bases, the J end by 4 bases, with 11 bases between. Germline V lookup: CDR1 GTSNPN, CDR2 SVGIG (reference sequence). The CDR3 sequence is 14 residues long. This CDR3 is CAWSKSDYNEKLFF. DNA for the CDR3: TGTGCCTGGAGTAAATCGGACTATAATGAAAAACTGTTTTTT.

The chain carries TRBV28 and TRBJ2-3; D uncertain. Germline V gene lookup returns CDR1 MDHEN and CDR2 SYDVKM. This CDR3 has 13 amino acids. V lost 1 base and J 9 bases, leaving 11 bases between the germline ends. In DNA form, the CDR3 reads TGTGCCAGCAGTTTATTGGGGATGGAGACGCAGTATTTT. It is translated as CASSLLGMETQYF.

The chain uses TRBV6-5 and TRBJ1-5; 9 nucleotides line up with TRBD1. The CDR3 contains 15 residues. Germline lookup yields CDR1 MNHEY and CDR2 SVGAGI. Trimming took 4 bases from V and 5 from J; bases not matched to a gene: 6. The CDR3: CASSSTGGRYQPQHF. DNA of the CDR3: TGTGCCAGCAGTTCGACAGGGGGTAGATATCAGCCCCAGCATTTT.

This chain links TRBV20-1 with TRBJ2-1; no reliable D call. Trimming stripped 6 bases from V and 12 bases from J, with 15 bases between. This CDR3 has 11 residues. CDR1 and CDR2 (germline): DFQATT, SNEGSKA (reference sequence). CDR3 DNA sequence: TGCAGTGCCTCCATAGCTGGATGGCAGTTCTTC. Translated, it gives CSASIAGWQFF.